This T cell receptor beta chain was observed in a study of T-cell reconstitution after alpha-beta-depleted transplantation in children. During its preparation, the TCRbeta library received unique molecular identifiers. TCRdb independently ran MiXCR on the PCR reads; one entry per CDR3 protein. The repertoire holds 600,000 to 700,000 distinct CDR3 sequences, with around 13% as singletons. General study findings and limits: T-cell counts and diversity at one year following transplant were attributed mainly to newly produced T cells.

This clonotype was counted ten times or more. Antigen unknown. The J segment lost 9 bases and the V segment lost 7 bases, leaving 5 bases of the junction unmatched. Germline V CDR1 and CDR2: SGHRS, YFSETQ. The length of the CDR3 is 12 residues. The clonotype comes from a girl aged 2 to 10 with congenital amegakaryocytic thrombocytopenia, due to receive a stem cell transplant. This specimen was PBMCs, taken before TCRalphabeta/CD19-depleted stem cell transplant. This sequence joins TRBV5-1 and TRBJ2-1; TRBD2 matches at 9 bases. CDR3 region: CASGGREVEQFF. CDR3 coding DNA: TGCGCCAGCGGCGGGAGGGAAGTTGAGCAGTTCTTC.